These T cell receptor beta chains were read from a single sample in a study of regulatory T cells in long-lasting Graves disease. A single record per CDR3 protein comes from TCRdb applying MiXCR to the multiplex PCR reads. The top ten hold approximately 15% of the sample, which has about 470,000 distinct CDR3 sequences, about 15% seen once. These data were likewise used in another study, on T cells in Graves' hyperthyroidism and ophthalmopathy.

Specimen: peripheral blood mononuclear cells (PBMCs), collected at new diagnosis, from a patient treated with antithyroid drugs. The receptors shown here come from a woman in her twenties or thirties with Graves disease. Each CDR3 is given with its conserved first and last residue. Each record gives: V gene, D gene, CDR3 protein. The D gene is left open where the match is weak.

V: TRBV20-1; D: NA; CDR3: CSANNPFETGELFF
V: TRBV29-1; D: NA; CDR3: CSAFGQKNIQYF
V: TRBV7-6; D: NA; CDR3: CASSLVDSRFNTGELFF
V: TRBV3-1; D: NA; CDR3: CASSPVRANMNEQFF
V: TRBV7-3; D: TRBD2; CDR3: CASSLVLAGIGELFF
V: TRBV4-1; D: NA; CDR3: CASSQRSDTPAHEQFF
V: TRBV12-3/TRBV12-4; D: TRBD2; CDR3: CASIPTSGRGHNEQFF
V: TRBV12-3/TRBV12-4; D: TRBD2; CDR3: CASSQSGRNTGELFF
V: TRBV5-1; D: NA; CDR3: CASSLFDQPQHF
V: TRBV12-3/TRBV12-4; D: NA; CDR3: CASSLAWSYELYF
V: TRBV19; D: NA; CDR3: CASSIISGANVLTF